The rows below give T cell receptor beta chains drawn from one sample of a study of chemoradiotherapy in HPV16-positive cancers. The table came from immunoSEQ multiplex PCR; TCRdb's copy has only in-frame clones and leaves some out. Found here are some 70,000 clones, more than 70% of them singletons; the top ten hold around 3.8%. The input for sequencing was blood, taken from a patient who underwent chemoradiotherapy. These receptors were obtained from a human donor with HPV-associated anogenital cancer. Each CDR3 is given with its conserved first and last residue.

TRBJ1-4,TRBV5-4,CASSLGGTGGWKLFF
TRBJ2-2,TRBV5-1,CASSPGELFF
TRBJ2-7,TRBV28,CASSLFGLHEQYF
TRBJ2-2,TRBV5-1,CASSLAGTTNTGELFF
TRBJ1-1,TRBV30,CAWSGGDRGGTEAFF
TRBJ2-5,TRBV5-4,CASSLEVAGGSETQYF
TRBJ2-1,TRBV2,CASRFGQGGEQFF
TRBJ1-2,TRBV7-9,CASSSDSYGYTF
TRBJ1-1,TRBV9,CASSAGRNTEAFF
TRBJ2-4,TRBV5-4,CASSLAGTGGRPNF
TRBJ1-2,TRBV30,CAWSQSDNYGYTF
TRBJ2-5,TRBV6-4,CASQRREETQYF
TRBJ2-3,TRBV7-9,CASSFRGADTQYF
TRBJ1-4,TRBV7-2,CASSADGKTNEKLFF
TRBJ1-1,TRBV28,CASSLIDRLNTEAFF
TRBJ1-4,TRBV28,CASSPGQGGSYEKLFF
TRBJ1-6,TRBV19,CASSSSHNSPLHF
NA,TRBV19,CASRKSGTGTSYEQYF
TRBJ1-4,TRBV6-5,CASSYGTSGGEKLFF
TRBJ2-7,TRBV11-2,CASSPRAISYEQYF
TRBJ1-4,TRBV7-9,CASSFVGEQELFF
TRBJ2-3,TRBV6-6,CASSYSPTDTQYF
TRBJ1-6,TRBV6-1,CASSERGPNNSPLHF
TRBJ2-3,TRBV2,CASSPRRSGGIDTQYF
TRBJ1-2,TRBV6-5,CASSLTGVYGYTF
TRBJ1-2,TRBV20-1,CSARTQNGYTF
TRBJ1-3,TRBV25-1,CASSDISSGNTIYF
TRBJ2-2,TRBV4-1,CASSQGGFLNTGELFF
TRBJ2-1,TRBV7-3,CASSSTSFNEQFF
TRBJ1-1,TRBV29-1,CSAYRGLGNTEAFF
TRBJ1-1,TRBV30,CAWFFDRAGTEAFF
TRBJ2-3,TRBV27,CATAAGGTDTQYF
TRBJ2-3,TRBV19,CASTYSGGQSDTQYF
TRBJ1-1,TRBV4-1,CASSQPGQGGTEAFF
TRBJ2-3,TRBV4-1,CASSQDRAGGTDTQYF
TRBJ2-7,TRBV28,CASSRPLANHYEQYF
TRBJ1-2,TRBV28,CASRTYGQGPLYYGYTF
TRBJ2-3,TRBV6-5,CASSASGGADTQYF
TRBJ2-7,TRBV19,CASSPWTGDDIYEQYF
TRBJ1-5,TRBV9,CASSVDPSSNQPQHF
TRBJ2-7,TRBV19,CASSIGRTSSGEQYF
TRBJ2-3,TRBV5-4,CASSLVGTGAGDTQYF
TRBJ1-2,TRBV7-9,CASSLSGPDGYTF
TRBJ1-6,TRBV13,CASSTGQSNSPLHF